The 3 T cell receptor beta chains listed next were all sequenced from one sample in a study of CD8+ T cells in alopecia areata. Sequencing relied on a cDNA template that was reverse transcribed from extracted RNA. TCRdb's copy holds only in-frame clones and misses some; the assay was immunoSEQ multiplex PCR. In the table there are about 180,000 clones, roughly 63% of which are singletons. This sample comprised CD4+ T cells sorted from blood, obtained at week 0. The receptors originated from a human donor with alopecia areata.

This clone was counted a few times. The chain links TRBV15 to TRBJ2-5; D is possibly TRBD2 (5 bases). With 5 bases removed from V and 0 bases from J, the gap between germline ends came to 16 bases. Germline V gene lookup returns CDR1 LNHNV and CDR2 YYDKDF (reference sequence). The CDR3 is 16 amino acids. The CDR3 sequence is CATSEGIKGYQETQYF. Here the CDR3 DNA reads TGTGCCACCAGCGAGGGTATAAAGGGTTACCAAGAGACCCAGTACTTC.

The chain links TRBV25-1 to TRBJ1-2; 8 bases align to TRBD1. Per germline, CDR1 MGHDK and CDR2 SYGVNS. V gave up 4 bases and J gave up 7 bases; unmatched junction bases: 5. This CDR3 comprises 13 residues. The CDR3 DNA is TGTGCCAGCAGTGTCGGGACAGGCGGTGGCTACACCTTC. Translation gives CASSVGTGGGYTF.

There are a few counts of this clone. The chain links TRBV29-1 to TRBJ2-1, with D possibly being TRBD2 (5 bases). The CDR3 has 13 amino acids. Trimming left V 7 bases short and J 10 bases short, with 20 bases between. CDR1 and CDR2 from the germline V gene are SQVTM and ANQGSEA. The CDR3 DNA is TGCAGCGCCGGAGGATTTATCACATGGGAGCAGTTCTTC. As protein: CSAGGFITWEQFF.